This TCR beta chain was retrieved from a study of cytomegalovirus exposure and HLA in healthy donors. Background on the study: The study's early data release held roughly 91 million unique TCRs from HLA-typed donors.

A multiplex PCR was run with 60 Vbeta primers and 13 Jbeta primers. Original handling: Later analysis identified 88 million or so unique TCR beta chains, about 11 million shared. Sequenced by immunoSEQ multiplex PCR; TCRdb stores in-frame clones only, minus some. That table gives V, J and clone size, and the DNA gave D and trimming. The table shows about 70,000 clones, with 75% to 90% occurring only once. Trimming removed 1 base from V and 0 bases from J, with 4 bases in between. The CDR3 extends over 14 amino acids. The V gene's germline CDR1 is SGHAT and CDR2 FQNNGV. This clone was detected only once. No antigen is known for it. Whole-study results and caveats: Productive rates of about 87% or about 30% were seen for most TCR beta V segments in an earlier analysis.

The chain carries TRBV11-2 and TRBJ1-3, with no clear D. This TCR derives from a woman under 40 in good health and CMV-seronegative. The sample consisted of PBMCs. The CDR3 loop is CASSLGSSGNTIYF. In DNA, the CDR3 is TGTGCCAGCAGCTTAGGGAGCTCTGGAAACACCATATATTTT.